Shown below are 32 T cell receptor beta chains from a single sample sequenced in a study of cytomegalovirus exposure and HLA in healthy donors. Vbeta (60) and Jbeta (13) primers were used in the PCR. Clones were sequenced by immunoSEQ multiplex PCR, and TCRdb holds only the in-frame ones, with some missing. The sample has some 91,000 clones; 65% to 80% are singletons. The sequenced material came from PBMCs. Receptors were obtained from a man aged 35-49 years in good health and CMV-seropositive.

The rearrangement links TRBV6-6 to TRBJ1-5, with a tentative D call TRBD1 (5 bases). Germline lookup yields CDR1 MNHNY and CDR2 SVGAGI (reference sequence). CDR3 length equals 16 residues. V gave up 0 bases and J gave up 3 bases, with 12 bases separating them. The CDR3 region is CASSYSRTRDNQPQHF. The DNA of the CDR3 is TGTGCCAGCAGTTACTCGAGAACCAGGGACAATCAGCCCCAGCATTTT.

The chain is built from TRBV6-5 and TRBJ2-5; D not resolved. The ends were cut back, 0 bases at V and 2 bases at J, with 10 bases in the middle. The CDR3 length is 15 residues. Germline V gene sequence: CDR1 MNHEY, CDR2 SVGAGI. The CDR3 bases are TGTGCCAGCAGTTACTCGAGTACTCAACAAGAGACCCAGTACTTC. Translation gives CASSYSSTQQETQYF.

This rearrangement joins TRBV11-2 to TRBJ1-6, with TRBD1 matching over 11 bases. Unmatched junction bases numbered 10, after V lost 6 bases and J lost 9 bases. The CDR3 has 16 amino acids. Germline assignment: CDR1 SGHAT and CDR2 FQNNGV. The CDR3 DNA sequence: TGTGCCAGCAGAACGGACAGGGGGCGTAAAATTTCACCCCTCCACTTT. Translation gives CASRTDRGRKISPLHF.

This chain uses TRBV5-1 with TRBJ2-1; TRBD2 matches 12 bases. CDR1 SGHRS and CDR2 YFSETQ come from the germline V gene. The CDR3 runs 20 residues. V shed 3 bases and J 0 bases; nucleotides not matched to a gene: 13. The CDR3 region has the DNA TGCGCCAGCAGCTCCCGACCGACTAGCGGGGGCCACCTCTCCTACAATGAGCAGTTCTTC. Protein: CASSSRPTSGGHLSYNEQFF. The whole variable domain, remainder taken from reference TRBV5-1 and TRBJ2-1, is KAGVTQTPRYLIKTRGQQVTLSCSPISGHRSVSWYQQTPGQGLQFLFEYFSETQRNKGNFPGRFSGRQFSNSRSEMNVSTLELGDSALYLCASSSRPTSGGHLSYNEQFFGPGTRLTVL.

V usage is TRBV2 and J usage is TRBJ1-5; D possibly corresponds to TRBD1 (5 bases). The CDR3 consists of 14 residues. Looked up from germline, CDR1 is SNHLY and CDR2 is FYNNEI. Trimming cost V 6 bases and J 9 bases, with 18 bases left between them. The CDR3 sequence is CASRGDSTKGPQHF. The CDR3 coding sequence is TGTGCCAGCAGAGGAGACAGCACCAAGGGGCCCCAGCATTTT.

The V call is TRBV7-9, the J call TRBJ1-2, with TRBD1 matching 9 bases. This CDR3 has 13 residues. The ends lost 5 bases at V and 8 bases at J; junction bases unmatched: 6. Germline loops: CDR1 SEHNR, CDR2 FQNEAQ (reference sequence). CDR3 region: CASSLGTGQGYTF. CDR3 sequence (DNA): TGTGCCAGCAGCCTCGGGACAGGGCAAGGCTACACCTTC.

Concerning this clone: One end of the junction varies from germline; a read error may be responsible. The rearrangement uses TRBV5-1 and TRBJ2-1, with D perhaps matching TRBD1 (6 bases). The CDR3 totals 15 residues. Germline CDR1 and CDR2: SGHRS and YFSETQ. This CDR3 is CASSSPGVVVNEQFF. The CDR3, as DNA: TGTGCCAGCAGCTCCCCAGGGGTGGTGGTCAATGAGCAGTTCTTC.

The chain has TRBV11-2 and TRBJ2-7, with D possibly matching TRBD1 (6 bases). V lost 1 base to trimming and J lost 3 bases, with 10 bases between them. Looked up from germline, CDR1 is SGHAT and CDR2 is FQNNGV. The CDR3 runs 14 residues. The chain's CDR3 is CASSLGQAHYEQYF. As DNA, the CDR3 is TGTGCCAGCAGCTTAGGACAGGCACACTACGAGCAGTACTTC.

This clone was picked up a small number of times. The V and J genes are TRBV7-3 and TRBJ2-1; perhaps TRBD2 as D (8 bases). Looked up from germline, CDR1 is SGHTA and CDR2 is FQGTGA. Trimming shortened V by 1 base and J by 6 bases, and 19 bases separated the two germline ends. This CDR3 is 17 amino acids long. CDR3 amino acids: CASSLNADRAGGNEQFF. DNA of the CDR3: TGTGCCAGCAGCTTAAATGCTGACAGGGCGGGGGGCAATGAGCAGTTCTTC.

The chain carries TRBV6-5 and TRBJ2-7; TRBD1 matches 8 bases. Trimming removed 6 bases from V and 0 bases from J; junction bases left unmatched: 1. The germline V gene has CDR1 MNHEY and CDR2 SVGAGI. The CDR3 length is 13 residues. The CDR3 here is CASSGTGSYEQYF. The CDR3 DNA is TGTGCCAGCAGCGGGACAGGCTCCTACGAGCAGTACTTC.

The chain has TRBV2 and TRBJ1-3; the D is unclear. V lost 6 bases to trimming and J lost 16 bases, with 22 bases between them. Germline V gene sequence: CDR1 SNHLY, CDR2 FYNNEI. This CDR3 has 13 residues. The CDR3 reads CASREEPLSTPYF. The CDR3 DNA reads TGTGCCAGCAGGGAGGAGCCCCTTTCCACCCCGTATTTT.

The chain links TRBV14 to TRBJ1-4; 9 positions match TRBD1. V was pared by 6 bases and J by 5 bases, with 7 bases of the junction left unmatched. CDR3 length equals 15 residues. Germline CDR1 SGHDN, CDR2 FVKESK. The CDR3 loop reads CASSPVGQGNEKLFF. For the CDR3, the DNA is TGTGCCAGCAGTCCCGTCGGACAGGGGAATGAAAAACTGTTTTTT.

This clone was recorded a few times. CDR3 sequence: CASSDPRDRVNTEAFF. The CDR3 DNA sequence: TGTGCCAGCAGTGACCCTCGGGACAGGGTGAACACTGAAGCTTTCTTT. The chain uses TRBV6-4 and TRBJ1-1, with 9 positions matching TRBD1. Trimming removed 2 bases from V and 0 bases from J; junction bases left unmatched: 4. CDR3 length equals 16 residues. The germline gives CDR1 MRHNA, CDR2 SNTAGT.

The genes are TRBV6-5 and TRBJ2-7; TRBD2 is a possible D gene (6 bases). CDR3 length: 15 amino acids. Germline CDR1 and CDR2: MNHEY and SVGAGI. Trimming shortened V by 1 base and J by 0 bases, and 10 bases separated the two germline ends. The CDR3 protein is CASSYWGRSSYEQYF. The CDR3 DNA reads as TGTGCCAGCAGTTACTGGGGGAGGAGCTCCTACGAGCAGTACTTC.

CDR3 sequence (DNA): TGTGCCAGCAGCTTATCCCGGACAGGGGGGAGCTACGAGCAGTACTTC. This codes for CASSLSRTGGSYEQYF. The chain combines TRBV11-2 with TRBJ2-7; TRBD1 agrees at 10 bases. CDR1 is SGHAT and CDR2 is FQNNGV in the germline V gene. J was trimmed by 3 bases and V by 2 bases; bases with no gene match: 7. The CDR3 runs 16 residues.

The rearrangement joins TRBV6-5 to TRBJ2-1; D remains ambiguous. V was trimmed by 6 bases and J by 4 bases, leaving 16 bases between them. The CDR3 spans 15 residues. Germline CDR1 reads MNHEY; CDR2 reads SVGAGI. The CDR3 is CASSPAVTRYNEQFF. The CDR3 nucleotides are TGTGCCAGCAGCCCCGCGGTAACACGATACAATGAGCAGTTCTTC.

This clone was counted between two and nine times. This chain connects TRBV7-2 to TRBJ2-5; TRBD2 aligns across 7 bases. CDR3 size: 14 residues. Losses at the gene ends were 5 bases for V and 0 bases for J; bases not matched to a gene: 3. The V gene's germline CDR1 is SGHTA and CDR2 FQGNSA. In DNA form, the CDR3 reads TGTGCCAGCAGCCCGACTAGCTACCAAGAGACCCAGTACTTC. This codes for CASSPTSYQETQYF. The full variable domain, its missing parts supplied by reference TRBV7-2 and TRBJ2-5, is GAGVSQSPSNKVTEKGKDVELRCDPISGHTALYWYRQSLGQGLEFLIYFQGNSAPDKSGLPSDRFSAERTGGSVSTLTIQRTQQEDSAVYLCASSPTSYQETQYFGPGTRLLVL.

The J gene is TRBJ2-7, the V gene TRBV19; the match to TRBD2 covers 7 bases. The CDR3 runs to 16 residues. CDR1 is LNHDA and CDR2 is SQIVND in the germline V gene (reference sequence). Losses at the gene ends were 4 bases for V and 0 bases for J; bases not matched to a gene: 9. The CDR3 region has the DNA TGTGCCAGTAGTACACCTAGCGGATGGAGCTCCTACGAGCAGTACTTC. Residues: CASSTPSGWSSYEQYF.

This sequence joins TRBV10-2 and TRBJ2-2, with 8 bases that match TRBD2. This CDR3 contains 17 residues. The V segment lost 3 bases and the J segment 8 bases; nucleotides outside the gene matches: 14. CDR1 and CDR2 (germline): WSHSY, SAAADI. The CDR3 loop reads CASSELAGGTFMGELFF. The CDR3 DNA reads TGCGCCAGCAGTGAATTGGCGGGAGGAACCTTCATGGGGGAGCTGTTTTTT.

This chain uses TRBV6-1 with TRBJ1-2, with a weak D call TRBD1 (5 bases). Germline V lookup: CDR1 MNHNS, CDR2 SASEGT. The CDR3 contains 13 residues. The germline V and J ends were trimmed by 6 bases and 6 bases, with 14 bases remaining between them. The CDR3 reads CASSLSPGHGYTF. CDR3 coding DNA: TGTGCCAGCAGCCTATCCCCAGGGCATGGCTACACCTTC.

Only one count was recorded for this clone. The chain carries TRBV7-8 and TRBJ2-5; 11 bases fit TRBD2. The length of the CDR3 is 15 residues. V shed 1 base and J 7 bases; nucleotides not matched to a gene: 5. Looked up from germline, CDR1 is SGHVS and CDR2 is FQNEAQ. Written as DNA, the CDR3 is TGTGCCAGCAGCTTAGTTCTAGCGGGGGGTTGGACCCAGTACTTC. It encodes CASSLVLAGGWTQYF.

The sample holds a few counts of this clone. The chain uses TRBV6-5 and TRBJ2-3, with D perhaps TRBD1 (5 bases). Looked up from germline, CDR1 is MNHEY and CDR2 is SVGAGI. This CDR3 region has 15 residues. V was clipped by 7 bases and J by 2 bases, with 16 bases between them. The CDR3 is CASTNRRGPTDTQYF. The CDR3 nucleotides are TGTGCCAGCACTAACAGGCGCGGACCCACAGATACGCAGTATTTT.

The gene calls are TRBV9 and TRBJ2-3, with 14 bases aligning to TRBD2. CDR3 size: 16 residues. The germline CDR1 and CDR2 sequences are SGDLS and YYNGEE. With 3 bases clipped from V and 5 bases from J, the junction kept 5 bases outside the gene matches. As DNA, the CDR3 is TGTGCCAGCAGCGCGACTAGCGGGGGGGCCGGAGATACGCAGTATTTT. It translates to CASSATSGGAGDTQYF.

The V and J genes are TRBV6-5 and TRBJ1-1; no reliable D call. The CDR3 spans 13 residues. CDR1 and CDR2 from the germline V gene are MNHEY and SVGAGI. V was cut by 2 bases and J by 5 bases, with 9 bases left in between. CDR3 region: CASSYEDGTEAFF. CDR3 sequence (DNA): TGTGCCAGCAGTTACGAGGATGGGACTGAAGCTTTCTTT.

The chain carries TRBV18 and TRBJ2-7, with D possibly being TRBD2 (6 bases). From germline, CDR1 is KGHSH and CDR2 LQKENI. V was pared by 3 bases and J by 7 bases, with 22 bases between. This CDR3 region has 16 residues. The CDR3 sequence: CASSPTGGTPLDEQYF. CDR3 nucleotides: TGTGCCAGCTCACCGACTGGCGGGACCCCATTGGATGAGCAGTACTTC.

This clone has just a few counts. The chain employs TRBV4-3 and TRBJ2-7, with TRBD1 matching 9 bases. The CDR3 is made up of 19 amino acids. The trim removed 0 bases at V and 6 bases at J, leaving 18 bases unmatched. Germline V gives CDR1 LGHNA, CDR2 YSLEER. The CDR3 is CASSQDLFLGGQGLLEQYF. The CDR3 DNA follows: TGCGCCAGCAGCCAAGATCTGTTTTTAGGTGGACAGGGGCTTCTCGAGCAGTACTTC.

The chain uses TRBV6-5 and TRBJ2-6; 9 positions match TRBD1. Germline CDR1 reads MNHEY; CDR2 reads SVGAGI. This CDR3 comprises 15 residues. V lost 6 bases and J lost 2; bases outside the gene matches: 2. CDR3 nucleotide sequence: TGTGCCAGCAGGGGACAGGGTACTGGGGCCAACGTCCTGACTTTC. This codes for CASRGQGTGANVLTF.

As to this clone: Because the CDR3 is missing its conserved closing phenylalanine or tryptophan, this is likely a read error. No DNA is shown, since the ends of the CDR3 on it are uncertain; the CDR3 is the one TCRdb lists. This chain joins TRBV4-1 and TRBJ2-7; the table's D call TRBD1 went unverified against the DNA. The CDR3 comprises 11 residues, both ends counted. From germline, CDR1 is MGHRA and CDR2 YSYEKL. CDR3 sequence: CASSAPGTGGR.

This chain connects TRBV9 to TRBJ2-7, with TRBD2 matching 10 bases. Germline-derived CDR1 and CDR2 are SGDLS and YYNGEE. The CDR3 is 14 residues long. The V segment lost 4 bases and the J segment 4 bases; nucleotides outside the gene matches: 5. Here the CDR3 DNA reads TGTGCCAGCAGCTTCTCTAGCGGGAGTTACGAGCAGTACTTC. It specifies CASSFSSGSYEQYF.

The gene calls are TRBV5-1 and TRBJ2-7; 8 bases fit TRBD1. In germline, CDR1 is SGHRS, CDR2 YFSETQ. This CDR3 is built from 14 residues. J lost 0 bases, V lost 4 bases, and 3 bases had no gene match. The CDR3 protein is CASSETGGSYEQYF. In DNA form, the CDR3 reads TGCGCCAGCAGCGAAACAGGGGGCTCCTACGAGCAGTACTTC.

This clone was detected once. This chain connects TRBV18 to TRBJ1-2, with 9 positions matching TRBD1. The CDR3 is 14 residues long. Germline V gene lookup returns CDR1 KGHSH and CDR2 LQKENI. With V trimmed by 4 bases and J by 2 bases, 2 bases remained unmatched. CDR3 protein: CASSLGTGNYGYTF. CDR3 in DNA: TGTGCCAGCTCACTCGGGACAGGGAACTATGGCTACACCTTC.

The rearrangement joins TRBV7-2 to TRBJ2-1; tentative D call: TRBD2 (5 bases). The CDR3 has 16 residues. CDR1 and CDR2 from the germline V gene are SGHTA and FQGNSA. The ends were cut back, 0 bases at V and 6 bases at J, with 15 bases in the middle. DNA for the CDR3: TGTGCCAGCAGCTTAGCGGGGAGCCTAGCCCCCAATGAGCAGTTCTTC. It encodes CASSLAGSLAPNEQFF.